This entry is about one T cell receptor beta chain. This clone was recorded once. Its specific antigen is unknown. One base away there is no much larger clone; base qualities are not given. Its CDR3 holds 14 amino acids, cysteine through phenylalanine. Here the CDR3 DNA is all that survives: 42 bases in frame from base 1. V is trimmed back by 1 base and J by 5 bases, and the junction contains 5 bases that no gene match accounts for. As encoded in the germline V gene (reference sequence), CDR1 is SGHNT while CDR2 is YYREEE. Whole blood was collected in K2EDTA tubes by collaborating institutions according to the institutions' own protocols. For TCRbeta analysis, collaborator samples were shipped as frozen whole blood, as isolated PBMCs, or as DNA extracted from either sample type. The data derive from a study of blood T cell repertoires in COVID-19 (dated by TCRdb to 2020 to 2021). With regard to the full study: The collaborator samples originated in the United States, Italy and Spain and spanned the acute and convalescent phases of COVID-19. The material from the prospective study consisted of cDNA or gDNA derived from T cells, B-cell-depleted T cells, or PBMCs. Deeply sampled blood TCRbeta repertoires from subjects exposed to, actively infected with, or recovered from COVID-19 were included in the dataset. A freely available public database, intended as a resource for researchers studying the immune response to SARS-CoV-2, is where the repertoires were released. Samples were obtained from the ongoing ImmuneRACE study (first 160 participants) and from about 1,300 subjects provided by 6 global collaborators. The sample metadata nearly always contained a de-identified subject ID, COVID-19 status, age in years and sex. HLA class I and class II types, where available, came from metadata supplied by the sample provider rather than from assay-based typing.

Points the paper makes about the study in general: The amount of clinical and demographic metadata varied by source and participant and was provided uncurated.

TCRbeta CDR3 regions were amplified from genomic DNA by means of the immunoSEQ Assay, a bias-controlled multiplex PCR. In the source study's methods: Within the assay, amplification of reference gene primers was used to estimate how many nucleated cells each sample contained. Sequence reads were collapsed and filtered to measure the absolute abundance of every unique TCRbeta CDR3 rearrangement. For each sample, productive Simpson clonality was calculated as the square root of Simpson's diversity index across productive rearrangements. Entries here come from immuneACCESS through TCRdb and include only in-frame sequences with V and J called. Some clones fail to appear in such tables; in the studies checked, an unresolved V gene covers under half of the shortfall, and the cause of the remainder is unknown. The D gene and trimming were derived from the DNA, and the V and J assignments and clone size from that table. This sample gives under 200,000 clones in total; around 84% of them show up just once. 4% to 5% of the sample is in the top ten clones.

This sequence uses TRBV5-4 and TRBJ2-5, with 7 junctional bases fitting TRBD1. This receptor was obtained from a woman aged 80 or older with acute or convalescent COVID-19. The sample was peripheral blood. The CDR3 reads as follows: CASSLRQGVETQYF. The DNA is TGTGCCAGCAGCTTGAGGCAGGGGGTTGAGACCCAGTACTTC.